A selection of T cell receptor beta chains follows, all from one sample in a study of Graves' ophthalmopathy and Graves' hyperthyroidism. TCRdb recomputed calls from the multiplex PCR reads with MiXCR, one row per CDR3 protein. The sample records around 660,000 distinct CDR3 sequences, about 40% being singletons. Sequencing was done on a sample of peripheral blood. These receptors came from an adult man with Graves' ophthalmopathy. CDR3s include the opening cysteine and the closing phenylalanine or tryptophan. Each record gives: J gene, clone size, D gene, V gene, CDR3 DNA, CDR3 protein. A D gene is named only where the DNA matches it firmly. Some rows mark clone size as missing; the rest say once, few, many or name a class of expanded clone.

j_call: TRBJ1-3; clone_size: .; d_call: .; v_call: TRBV20-1; cdr3_nt: TGCAGTGCTAGAGTTGCAGGGCTGAACACCATATATTTT; cdr3_aa: CSARVAGLNTIYF
j_call: TRBJ1-6; clone_size: .; d_call: TRBD1; v_call: TRBV6-5; cdr3_nt: TGTGCCAGCAGAAGACAGGGGGCCGATAATTCACCCCTCCACTTT; cdr3_aa: CASRRQGADNSPLHF
j_call: TRBJ1-1; clone_size: few; d_call: .; v_call: TRBV2; cdr3_nt: TGTGCCAGCAGTTCGGGGAGAGAGACTGAAGCTTTCTTT; cdr3_aa: CASSSGRETEAFF
j_call: TRBJ2-5; clone_size: once; d_call: TRBD2; v_call: TRBV5-1; cdr3_nt: TGCGCCAGCAGCGTCGGACTAGCGATAGGGTACCAAGAGACCCAGTACTTC; cdr3_aa: CASSVGLAIGYQETQYF
j_call: TRBJ1-5; clone_size: .; d_call: .; v_call: TRBV30; cdr3_nt: TGTGCCTGGAGTACACAGGAATCTCAGCCCCAGCATTTT; cdr3_aa: CAWSTQESQPQHF
j_call: TRBJ1-2; clone_size: many; d_call: .; v_call: TRBV9; cdr3_nt: TGTGCCAGCAGCGTAGTAGCGGGGGGTACCTATGGCTACACCTTC; cdr3_aa: CASSVVAGGTYGYTF
j_call: TRBJ1-4; clone_size: many; d_call: .; v_call: TRBV2; cdr3_nt: TGTGCCAGCAGTGAAGGCGGGCAGGGTGGTGAAAAACTGTTTTTT; cdr3_aa: CASSEGGQGGEKLFF
j_call: TRBJ2-2; clone_size: many; d_call: TRBD1; v_call: TRBV29-1; cdr3_nt: TGCAGCGTTGAAGATCGGTGGACAGGGTCGCCCGGGGAGCTGTTTTTT; cdr3_aa: CSVEDRWTGSPGELFF
j_call: TRBJ2-5; clone_size: .; d_call: TRBD2; v_call: TRBV7-6; cdr3_nt: TGTGCCATAGCGGGGGGGCGGAGCCAGACCCAGTACTTC; cdr3_aa: CAIAGGRSQTQYF
j_call: TRBJ2-5; clone_size: few; d_call: .; v_call: TRBV10-3; cdr3_nt: TGTGCCTCCAGCGTTAACCGGGAGCATCCCGAGACCCAGTACTTC; cdr3_aa: CASSVNREHPETQYF
j_call: TRBJ1-5; clone_size: .; d_call: .; v_call: TRBV7-9; cdr3_nt: TGTGCCAGCAGCTTGGAACAGCCCCAGCATTTT; cdr3_aa: CASSLEQPQHF
j_call: TRBJ1-4; clone_size: .; d_call: .; v_call: TRBV3-1; cdr3_nt: TGTGCCAGCAGCCAAGGGACTAGCGGCGGTGAAAAACTGTTTTTT; cdr3_aa: CASSQGTSGGEKLFF
j_call: TRBJ1-3; clone_size: once; d_call: .; v_call: TRBV7-9; cdr3_nt: TGTGCCAGCAGCTTAGACCTCACTGGAAACACCATATATTTT; cdr3_aa: CASSLDLTGNTIYF
j_call: TRBJ1-4; clone_size: .; d_call: .; v_call: TRBV25-1; cdr3_nt: TGTGCCAGCAGCTTGGCACCGGGGAATGAAAAACTGTTTTTT; cdr3_aa: CASSLAPGNEKLFF
j_call: TRBJ1-5; clone_size: many; d_call: TRBD1; v_call: TRBV20-1; cdr3_nt: TGCAGTGCTAGAGATCTAAGGGGGCAGGGGCAGCCCCAGCATTTT; cdr3_aa: CSARDLRGQGQPQHF
j_call: TRBJ1-3; clone_size: .; d_call: .; v_call: TRBV10-2; cdr3_nt: TGCGCCAGCACCGGGGGCACTGCGGGAAACACCATATATTTT; cdr3_aa: CASTGGTAGNTIYF
j_call: TRBJ2-2; clone_size: .; d_call: .; v_call: TRBV9; cdr3_nt: TGTGCCAGCAGCGGATTAGCGTCGAACACCGGGGAGCTGTTTTTT; cdr3_aa: CASSGLASNTGELFF
j_call: TRBJ2-5; clone_size: .; d_call: .; v_call: TRBV13; cdr3_nt: TGCGCCAGCAGCTGGGGGGCGGGAGAGACCCAGTACTTC; cdr3_aa: CASSWGAGETQYF
j_call: TRBJ2-5; clone_size: .; d_call: TRBD2; v_call: TRBV29-1; cdr3_nt: TGCAGCGCCACCCGGACTAGCAGAGATTCGGGAGCCCAGTACTTC; cdr3_aa: CSATRTSRDSGAQYF
j_call: TRBJ1-1; clone_size: few; d_call: TRBD1; v_call: TRBV5-8; cdr3_nt: TGTGCCAGCAGCCGCGGGGACAGGGCCGCTGAAGCTTTCTTT; cdr3_aa: CASSRGDRAAEAFF
j_call: TRBJ1-2; clone_size: .; d_call: .; v_call: TRBV5-6; cdr3_nt: TGTGCCAGCAGCTTGGCCGACGGAGGGTTGGGCTGGGACCACTATGGCTACACCTTC; cdr3_aa: CASSLADGGLGWDHYGYTF
j_call: TRBJ1-1; clone_size: many; d_call: .; v_call: TRBV7-3; cdr3_nt: TGTGCCAGCAGCTTATCCCTGGACACTGAAGCTTTCTTT; cdr3_aa: CASSLSLDTEAFF
j_call: TRBJ2-5; clone_size: once; d_call: TRBD2; v_call: TRBV7-9; cdr3_nt: TGTGCCAGCAGCGCCGGGACTAGCGGTGACCTAACCCAGTACTTC; cdr3_aa: CASSAGTSGDLTQYF
j_call: TRBJ1-5; clone_size: few; d_call: .; v_call: TRBV10-2; cdr3_nt: TGTGCCAGCTCACCTCTCGGAGGGGACAATCAGCCCCAGCATTTT; cdr3_aa: CASSPLGGDNQPQHF
j_call: TRBJ2-5; clone_size: .; d_call: TRBD1; v_call: TRBV5-1; cdr3_nt: TGCGCCAGCAGCCCTCAGGGACAGGGGGCGGCGGAGACCCAGTACTTC; cdr3_aa: CASSPQGQGAAETQYF
j_call: TRBJ2-2; clone_size: few; d_call: TRBD1; v_call: TRBV11-2; cdr3_nt: TGTGCCAGCAGCTTAGACCAGACCGGGACAGGGAGCGGGGAGCTGTTTTTT; cdr3_aa: CASSLDQTGTGSGELFF
j_call: TRBJ2-3; clone_size: .; d_call: TRBD2; v_call: TRBV11-1; cdr3_nt: TGCGCCAGCAGCCCCACCGGACTAGCGGGAGGACCTAGCACAGATACGCAGTATTTT; cdr3_aa: CASSPTGLAGGPSTDTQYF
j_call: TRBJ2-5; clone_size: few; d_call: TRBD1; v_call: TRBV6-5; cdr3_nt: TGTGCCAGCAGCCGACCTGGGGCAGGGGGACAACACCAAGAGACCCAGTACTTC; cdr3_aa: CASSRPGAGGQHQETQYF
j_call: TRBJ2-7; clone_size: .; d_call: TRBD2; v_call: TRBV7-2; cdr3_nt: TGTGCCTTAGCGGGAGGCGCCTACGAGCAGTACTTC; cdr3_aa: CALAGGAYEQYF
j_call: TRBJ1-1; clone_size: .; d_call: .; v_call: TRBV27; cdr3_nt: TGTGCCAGCAGTTCGATACGGACAGCCAAGAACACTGAAGCTTTCTTT; cdr3_aa: CASSSIRTAKNTEAFF
j_call: TRBJ2-7; clone_size: many; d_call: .; v_call: TRBV2; cdr3_nt: TGTGCCAGCATATCCTCAAAAGGACAGGGAGGGTCCTACGAGCAGTACTTC; cdr3_aa: CASISSKGQGGSYEQYF
j_call: TRBJ1-3; clone_size: many; d_call: .; v_call: TRBV29-1; cdr3_nt: TGCAGCGTTGGTGGCGGAGACTCTGGAAACACCATATATTTT; cdr3_aa: CSVGGGDSGNTIYF
j_call: TRBJ2-2; clone_size: many; d_call: TRBD1; v_call: TRBV7-9; cdr3_nt: TGTGCCAGCACCTTTTTGACAGGGACCACCGGGGAGCTGTTTTTT; cdr3_aa: CASTFLTGTTGELFF
j_call: TRBJ1-1; clone_size: once; d_call: .; v_call: TRBV2; cdr3_nt: TGTGCCAGCCACGGGGGGGGTCGAGCTTTCTTT; cdr3_aa: CASHGGGRAFF
j_call: TRBJ1-2; clone_size: .; d_call: TRBD1; v_call: TRBV12-5; cdr3_nt: TGTGCTAGTGGTTCGGTGACCGGACAGGTAACAGTGAGGGGCTACACCTTC; cdr3_aa: CASGSVTGQVTVRGYTF
j_call: TRBJ2-5; clone_size: .; d_call: .; v_call: TRBV24-1; cdr3_nt: TGTGCCACCAGCTGGCACCAAGAGACCCGGTACTTC; cdr3_aa: CATSWHQETRYF
j_call: TRBJ1-2; clone_size: .; d_call: .; v_call: TRBV29-1; cdr3_nt: TGCAGCGTTGACGGGGACGGCTACACCTTC; cdr3_aa: CSVDGDGYTF
j_call: TRBJ2-4; clone_size: .; d_call: TRBD2; v_call: TRBV4-2; cdr3_nt: TGTGCCAGCAGCCCTATCGGGACTAGCGGGGGGCAAAACATTCAGTACTTC; cdr3_aa: CASSPIGTSGGQNIQYF
j_call: TRBJ1-2; clone_size: .; d_call: .; v_call: TRBV4-1; cdr3_nt: TGCGCCAGCAGCCAAATCGGAACAATTAACTATGGCTACACCTTC; cdr3_aa: CASSQIGTINYGYTF
j_call: TRBJ2-7; clone_size: many; d_call: TRBD2; v_call: TRBV20-1; cdr3_nt: TGCAGTGCTAGAGCGCCCCTAGCGGGGTACGAGCAGTACTTC; cdr3_aa: CSARAPLAGYEQYF
j_call: TRBJ1-2; clone_size: .; d_call: .; v_call: TRBV4-2; cdr3_nt: TGTGCCAGCAGCCAATCTAATTGGGGGCAGGGAGCTGGCTACACCTTC; cdr3_aa: CASSQSNWGQGAGYTF
j_call: TRBJ1-5; clone_size: .; d_call: .; v_call: TRBV20-1; cdr3_nt: TGCAGTGCTAGGCATACTAGCGGGGGGGGGTGGGAGACCCAGCATTTT; cdr3_aa: CSARHTSGGGWETQHF
j_call: TRBJ2-7; clone_size: many; d_call: .; v_call: TRBV11-2; cdr3_nt: TGTGCCAGCAGCCCAGCCGACGGAGCCTCATCCTACGAGCAGTACTTC; cdr3_aa: CASSPADGASSYEQYF
j_call: TRBJ1-4; clone_size: many; d_call: TRBD1; v_call: TRBV5-5; cdr3_nt: TGTGCCAGCAGCAGAGGACAGGGGGCAACTAATGAAAAACTGTTTTTT; cdr3_aa: CASSRGQGATNEKLFF
j_call: TRBJ2-6; clone_size: .; d_call: .; v_call: TRBV5-1; cdr3_nt: TGCGCCAGCAGCGCCCTTATGAAGGGAGCTTTAAGGGCCAACGTCCTGACTTTC; cdr3_aa: CASSALMKGALRANVLTF